This T cell receptor beta chain was retrieved from a study of blood T cells in healthy people across ages. This clonotype has a handful of counts. Its cognate antigen is unknown. Then a second PCR, running roughly 7 to 12 cycles, was carried out with a sample-barcoded 5' primer and a J-beta primer mix. Carrying 12 random nucleotides, a template-switch adaptor labeled each individual cDNA molecule. Per sample, CDR3-containing paired-end reads numbered at least 2.5 million. TCRdb re-called the 5' RACE reads with MiXCR, one entry per CDR3 protein. The data hold some 1.5 million distinct CDR3 sequences, with 28% observed a single time. V lost 6 bases, J lost 1 base, and 11 bases lay in between. This CDR3 region has 13 residues. Germline V gene data show CDR1 as DFQATT and CDR2 as SNEGSKA (reference sequence). The study, taken as a whole, reports: Among T cells, TCR beta diversity per million cells dropped roughly linearly as age rose. Reliance upon unsorted PBMCs precluded definitive naive versus antigen-experienced comparison.

The source of this sequence is a woman aged 25 to 39 in good health. V usage is TRBV20-1 and J usage is TRBJ2-3; perhaps D is TRBD1 or TRBD2 (5 bases each). Specimen: blood. The CDR3 loop reads CSAGAPGTDTQYF. Here the CDR3 DNA reads TGCAGTGCCGGGGCCCCCGGCACAGATACGCAGTATTTT.